Listed here are 8 T cell receptor beta chains from one sample, sequenced in a study of control samples from healthy donors and cancer patients. The repertoire was sequenced with immunoSEQ multiplex PCR; TCRdb's copy has only in-frame clones and lacks some. The repertoire holds about 95,000 clones, with about 88% as singletons. Sample: blood. The receptors here all came from a woman in her seventies in good health.

CDR3 in amino acids: CSAKGHEQFF. In DNA, the CDR3 is TGCAGTGCAAAAGGACATGAGCAGTTCTTC. V usage is TRBV20-1 and J usage is TRBJ2-1; D call uncertain. The CDR3 extends over 10 amino acids. CDR1 is DFQATT, CDR2 SNEGSKA, per germline (reference sequence). Trimming removed 6 bases from V and 8 bases from J, with 8 bases in between.

This clone was counted a few times. CDR3 sequence (DNA): TGTGCCAGCAGCCCAAACAGGGTAGGGAGCAATCAGCCCCAGCATTTT. Encoded protein: CASSPNRVGSNQPQHF. The chain is built from TRBV7-8 and TRBJ1-5; possible D gene TRBD1, 6 bases. The V gene lost 5 bases and the J gene lost 1 base, with 15 bases spanning the gap. There are 16 residues in the CDR3. The germline CDR1 and CDR2 sequences are SGHVS and FQNEAQ.

The rearrangement joins TRBV15 to TRBJ2-5; D may correspond to TRBD1 or TRBD2 (6 bases each). This CDR3 has 17 residues. V lost 4 bases, J lost 1 base, and 19 bases lay in between. CDR1 is LNHNV and CDR2 is YYDKDF in the germline V gene (reference sequence). CDR3 DNA sequence: TGTGCCACCAGCAATTGGAGGGGGGCGGACCTCCAAGAGACCCAGTACTTC. This encodes CATSNWRGADLQETQYF.

This clone has a single count. The rearrangement links TRBV6-4 to TRBJ1-1; tentative D call: TRBD1 (5 bases). CDR3 length equals 13 residues. Trimming removed 4 bases from V and 7 bases from J, with 13 bases in between. Germline V lookup: CDR1 MRHNA, CDR2 SNTAGT. CDR3 in DNA: TGTGCCAGCAGTGTGGAGGAGGGGAATGAAGCTTTCTTT. Protein: CASSVEEGNEAFF.

The gene calls are TRBV6-6 and TRBJ1-1; TRBD1 is a possible D gene (5 bases). Germline lookup yields CDR1 MNHNY and CDR2 SVGAGI (reference sequence). Trimming stripped 2 bases from V and 7 bases from J, with 14 bases between. This CDR3 spans 14 amino acids. The CDR3 region is CASSYLPRQFEAFF. In DNA, the CDR3 is TGTGCCAGCAGTTACCTTCCCCGACAGTTTGAAGCTTTCTTT.

The V call is TRBV19, the J call TRBJ2-3; D is perhaps TRBD1 or TRBD2 (5 bases each). In germline, CDR1 is LNHDA, CDR2 SQIVND (reference sequence). Deletions cut 6 bases from V and 1 base from J, with 8 bases between. This CDR3 is 13 amino acids long. The CDR3 DNA follows: TGTGCCAGTAGCGGGGCTCGCACAGATACGCAGTATTTT. This codes for CASSGARTDTQYF.

V is TRBV7-2 and J is TRBJ1-1, with D tentatively TRBD1 (5 bases). This CDR3 contains 15 residues. CDR1 SGHTA and CDR2 FQGNSA come from the germline V gene. Deletions cut 5 bases from V and 4 bases from J, with 17 bases between. The CDR3 sequence is CASSPLIRQGTEAFF. CDR3 nucleotides: TGTGCCAGCAGCCCTCTTATACGGCAGGGCACTGAAGCTTTCTTT.

The rearrangement links TRBV28 to TRBJ2-1; 9 bases are a match to TRBD1. This CDR3 has 16 amino acids. V dropped 6 bases and J dropped 4; count of bases not matched to a gene: 10. Per the germline V gene, CDR1 is MDHEN and CDR2 is SYDVKM. This CDR3 is CASRLPGQGFYNEQFF. CDR3 bases: TGTGCCAGCAGACTCCCGGGACAGGGTTTTTACAATGAGCAGTTCTTC.